Sequencing of this T cell receptor (beta chain) was carried out in a study of blood T cell repertoires in COVID-19. Study-wide background: Italy, Spain and the United States were the sources of the convalescent and acute COVID-19 samples. Sources were T cells, B-cell-depleted T cells, or PBMCs; the material itself was cDNA or gDNA.

The germline V and J ends were trimmed by 11 bases and 6 bases, with 20 bases remaining between them. Germline V gene lookup returns CDR1 MDHEN and CDR2 SYDVKM. CDR3 length: 13 amino acids. As processed by the authors: The assay estimated nucleated cells by amplifying reference gene primers. The protocol was immunoSEQ multiplex PCR, while the TCRdb copy is restricted to in-frame clones and leaves out a portion. Clone size and V and J calls were adopted from that table, with D and trimming inferred from the DNA. The sample carries 250,000 to 400,000 clones, more than 75% recorded once. Sequencing input: peripheral blood. The rearrangement links TRBV28 to TRBJ2-7; perhaps TRBD2 as D (5 bases). This TCR came from a man aged 50-59 years with active or convalescent COVID-19. The CDR3 is CAHRRQAAAEQYF. CDR3 bases: TGTGCCCATAGGAGGCAGGCGGCAGCCGAGCAGTACTTC.